What follows describes a single T cell receptor beta chain. The data stem from a study of blood T cell repertoires in COVID-19. About the study: The United States, Italy and Spain were the sources of the acute and convalescent COVID-19 samples. In each case, the material was cDNA or gDNA derived from T cells, B-cell-depleted T cells, or PBMCs.

Per the study methods: Researchers report that nucleated cell counts were estimated from reference gene primer amplification. Produced via immunoSEQ multiplex PCR; TCRdb's table is partial and in-frame only. V and J calls and clone size are as listed in that table; D and trimming were resolved from the DNA. The sample lists about 21,000 clones; roughly 90% were seen once. The trim removed 5 bases at V and 0 bases at J, leaving 10 bases unmatched. The CDR3 has 17 amino acids. Germline V gives CDR1 LNHDA, CDR2 SQIVND (reference sequence). Sequences were obtained from peripheral blood. This chain joins TRBV19 and TRBJ2-1; 7 nucleotides align to TRBD2. The TCR comes from a human donor in a cohort sampled during active COVID-19. CDR3 nucleotide sequence: TGTGCCAGTAGTCCGAGACTAGCTCTAGGCTCCTACAATGAGCAGTTCTTC. This translates into CASSPRLALGSYNEQFF.